The 23 T cell receptor beta chains reported below all come from one sample, sequenced in a study of Graves' ophthalmopathy and Graves' hyperthyroidism. Amplification of TCR beta CDR3 regions used RNA transcripts. First-round RT-PCR employed HTBI primers, with a second-round multiplex PCR after it. TCRdb passed the multiplex PCR reads through MiXCR, listing each CDR3 protein once. The data show 350,000 to 450,000 distinct CDR3 sequences, around 16% seen once. The sequenced sample consisted of peripheral blood. The receptors stem from a woman under 30 with Graves' ophthalmopathy.

This clonotype was recorded many times. V gene TRBV5-1 combines with J gene TRBJ1-1; possibly TRBD1 for D (5 bases). The CDR3 contains 15 residues. CDR1 is SGHRS and CDR2 is YFSETQ in the germline V gene. Trimming took off 4 bases at V and 0 bases at J, with 13 bases between the two ends. CDR3 protein: CASSPGGGLNTEAFF. In DNA, the CDR3 is TGCGCCAGCAGCCCCGGCGGGGGATTGAACACTGAAGCTTTCTTT.

This clonotype has ten or more counts. The chain carries TRBV7-2 and TRBJ2-7; D may correspond to TRBD1 or TRBD2 (5 bases each). The CDR3 is made up of 19 amino acids. From germline, CDR1 is SGHTA and CDR2 FQGNSA. V was trimmed by 4 bases and J by 1 base, leaving 26 bases between them. Written as DNA, the CDR3 is TGTGCCAGCAGCTACAGGAACTATAAGGGTCGCGGGCGGTCCTACGAGCAGTACTTC. This codes for CASSYRNYKGRGRSYEQYF.

At least ten counts were recorded for this clonotype. V and J are TRBV19 and TRBJ1-5; D perhaps matches TRBD1 (6 bases). The germline V gene encodes CDR1 LNHDA and CDR2 SQIVND (reference sequence). The CDR3 spans 16 residues. Deletions cut 3 bases from V and 0 bases from J, with 12 bases between. CDR3 DNA sequence: TGTGCCAGTAGTATGGCGGACAGTGTTAGCAATCAGCCCCAGCATTTT. Protein: CASSMADSVSNQPQHF.

This clonotype has only one observation. V is TRBV12-3 or TRBV12-4 and J is TRBJ2-2, with D possibly TRBD1 on 5 matching bases. The CDR3 is 14 amino acids. V dropped 6 bases and J dropped 6 bases, with 14 bases sitting between them. The CDR3 sequence: CASRIGDRAGELFF. CDR3 DNA: TGTGCCAGCAGGATAGGGGATAGGGCCGGGGAGCTGTTTTTT.

At least ten counts were recorded for this clonotype. This chain uses TRBV11-2 with TRBJ1-2; D is uncertain. Trimming removed 5 bases at V and 5 bases at J, with 12 bases between. Germline CDR1 reads SGHAT; CDR2 reads FQNNGV. This CDR3 has 13 residues. The CDR3 reads CASSLKGVYGYTF. For the CDR3, the DNA is TGTGCCAGCAGCCTCAAGGGTGTATATGGCTACACCTTC.

This clonotype was found many times. This chain connects TRBV11-1 to TRBJ2-7; 9 nucleotides line up with TRBD1. Losses at the gene ends were 7 bases for V and 6 bases for J; bases not matched to a gene: 7. This CDR3 has 13 amino acids. Germline V CDR1 and CDR2: SGHAT, FQDESV (reference sequence). The CDR3 DNA follows: TGTGCCAGCACGGGACAGGGTGTATTCGAGCAGTACTTC. Protein sequence: CASTGQGVFEQYF.

This clonotype was detected many times. CDR3 in amino acids: CSAEDLQGLKAKNIQYF. The CDR3 coding sequence is TGCAGTGCCGAAGACCTACAGGGGCTGAAGGCCAAAAACATTCAGTACTTC. The chain couples TRBV20-1 to TRBJ2-4; 7 bases agree with TRBD1. In germline, CDR1 is DFQATT, CDR2 SNEGSKA (reference sequence). V shed 6 bases, J shed 1 base, and the junction held 15 bases outside the gene matches. The CDR3 totals 17 residues.

Ten or more counts support this clonotype. This sequence joins TRBV2 and TRBJ2-4; 7 bases fit TRBD1. The length of the CDR3 is 14 residues. V was clipped by 4 bases and J by 3 bases; unmatched bases: 3. Looked up from germline, CDR1 is SNHLY and CDR2 is FYNNEI. The CDR3 here is CASSAGQYKNIQYF. The DNA of the CDR3 is TGTGCCAGCAGTGCGGGACAGTACAAAAACATTCAGTACTTC.

With respect to this clonotype: Sequence at one end of the junction differs from germline and may be a read error. CDR3 DNA sequence: TGCGTCAGCAGCTTATCTAACAGGGGCAAAAACATTCAGTACTTC. Translated: CVSSLSNRGKNIQYF. The genes are TRBV5-1 and TRBJ2-4; TRBD1 agrees at 7 bases. The CDR3 extends over 15 amino acids. Germline loops: CDR1 SGHRS, CDR2 YFSETQ.

This clonotype has a handful of counts. The chain has TRBV30 and TRBJ1-2; D is unclear. V lost 4 bases to trimming and J lost 8 bases, with 17 bases between them. The germline CDR1 and CDR2 sequences are GTSNPN and SVGIG (reference sequence). The CDR3 extends over 13 amino acids. CDR3 DNA: TGTGCCTGGACCAGAGGAGGCGGGTTGGGCTACACCTTC. Translated, it gives CAWTRGGGLGYTF.

V gene TRBV10-2 combines with J gene TRBJ1-3; the match to TRBD1 covers 7 bases. The CDR3 has 15 residues. The J segment lost 4 bases and the V segment lost 6 bases, leaving 9 bases of the junction unmatched. The V gene's germline CDR1 is WSHSY and CDR2 SAAADI. For the CDR3, the DNA is TGCGCCAGCAGGGTTACAGGGGATAACGGAAACACCATATATTTT. Amino acids: CASRVTGDNGNTIYF.

This clonotype was observed many times. The J gene is TRBJ1-5, the V gene TRBV28; D ambiguous. The CDR3 sequence is 12 residues long. Between the trimmed V and J ends, which lost 3 bases and 5 bases, there was a span of 5 bases. Germline lookup yields CDR1 MDHEN and CDR2 SYDVKM. CDR3 in DNA: TGTGCCAGCAGTTTTCAAGATCAGCCCCAGCATTTT. Protein sequence: CASSFQDQPQHF.

This clonotype showed up many times. This chain connects TRBV7-8 to TRBJ2-7, with 9 bases fitting TRBD2. This CDR3 has 14 residues. Germline V lookup: CDR1 SGHVS, CDR2 FQNEAQ. The trim removed 4 bases at V and 2 bases at J, leaving 3 bases unmatched. This chain's CDR3 is CASSSTSGTYEQYF. DNA of the CDR3: TGTGCCAGCAGCTCGACTAGCGGAACCTACGAGCAGTACTTC.

This clonotype was found many times. The chain links TRBV4-1 to TRBJ1-3; the D gene is possibly TRBD1 (6 bases). Germline CDR1 and CDR2: MGHRA and YSYEKL. This CDR3 comprises 12 residues. V was cut by 5 bases and J by 10 bases, with 12 bases left in between. This chain's CDR3 is CASSFRGETIYF. The CDR3 DNA reads TGCGCCAGCAGCTTCAGGGGAGAGACCATATATTTT.

This clonotype appeared many times. V and J are TRBV30 and TRBJ2-2; D is ambiguous. Trimming removed 5 bases at V and 0 bases at J, with 13 bases between. Germline assignment: CDR1 GTSNPN and CDR2 SVGIG (reference sequence). The CDR3 totals 15 residues. Written as DNA, the CDR3 is TGTGCCTGGCATCCCAGTCCCCCGAACACCGGGGAGCTGTTTTTT. Its protein product is CAWHPSPPNTGELFF.

This clonotype was recorded many times. The chain links TRBV9 to TRBJ2-5, with a weak D call TRBD2 (5 bases). V lost 0 bases and J lost 2, with 11 bases in between. From germline, CDR1 is SGDLS and CDR2 YYNGEE. The CDR3 length is 15 residues. The CDR3 here is CASSVAGYPQETQYF. DNA for the CDR3: TGTGCCAGCAGCGTAGCGGGGTACCCACAAGAGACCCAGTACTTC.

There are many counts of this clonotype. The chain is built from TRBV15 and TRBJ1-5, with 7 bases lining up with TRBD1. Trimming cost V 0 bases and J 6 bases; bases outside gene matches: 8. Germline V gives CDR1 LNHNV, CDR2 YYDKDF (reference sequence). The CDR3 is made up of 16 amino acids. The chain's CDR3 is CATSRDGKGAGQPQHF. The DNA for the CDR3 is TGTGCCACCAGCAGAGATGGAAAGGGGGCTGGTCAGCCCCAGCATTTT.

The table lists this clonotype with many counts. The rearrangement joins TRBV7-8 to TRBJ1-5, with D maybe TRBD1 (5 bases). Trimming removed 1 base from V and 7 bases from J, with 17 bases in between. The CDR3 runs to 16 residues. Germline-derived CDR1 and CDR2 are SGHVS and FQNEAQ. In DNA, the CDR3 is TGTGCCAGCAGCTTAGACCGGGACGGATGGGGGCAGCCCCAGCATTTT. Its protein is CASSLDRDGWGQPQHF.

This clonotype has a count of ten or more. V and J are TRBV30 and TRBJ2-2; D is undetermined. The CDR3 is made up of 12 amino acids. V lost 4 bases, J lost 6 bases, and 9 bases lay in between. Per the germline V gene, CDR1 is GTSNPN and CDR2 is SVGIG (reference sequence). The DNA of the CDR3 is TGTGCCTGGACTCCCGTCGCCGGGGAGCTGTTTTTT. It codes for CAWTPVAGELFF. Supplemented by reference TRBV30 and TRBJ2-2, the full variable domain reads SQTIHQWPATLVQPVGSPLSLECTVEGTSNPNLYWYRQAAGRGLQLLFYSVGIGQISSEVPQNLSASRPQDRQFILSSKKLLLSDSGFYLCAWTPVAGELFFGEGSRLTVL.

In this sample, this clonotype turned up many times. This chain links TRBV5-1 with TRBJ1-1, with unresolved D. This CDR3 spans 13 amino acids. Between the trimmed V and J ends, which lost 1 base and 0 bases, there was a span of 4 bases. CDR1 SGHRS and CDR2 YFSETQ come from the germline V gene. CDR3 bases: TGCGCCAGCAGCTTGCCACTGAACACTGAAGCTTTCTTT. Translated: CASSLPLNTEAFF.

The chain recombines TRBV12-3 or TRBV12-4 with TRBJ2-5, with 14 bases that match TRBD2. The CDR3 contains 15 residues. V shed 8 bases, J shed 2 bases, and the junction held 4 bases outside the gene matches. In DNA form, the CDR3 reads TGTGCCAGCGGCAGACTAGCGGGAGGGCAAGAGACCCAGTACTTC. As protein: CASGRLAGGQETQYF.

This clonotype was seen ten or more times. The genes are TRBV6-2 or TRBV6-3 and TRBJ1-2, with no clear D. The CDR3 covers 11 residues. Trimming removed 10 bases at V and 2 bases at J, with 8 bases between. In germline, CDR1 is MNHEY, CDR2 SVGEGT. The CDR3 protein is CAIGRNYGYTF. The CDR3 DNA sequence: TGTGCCATCGGGCGGAACTATGGCTACACCTTC.

This clonotype was counted ten times or more. J is TRBJ1-1 and V is TRBV11-2; D might be TRBD1 (6 bases). Germline values: CDR1 SGHAT, CDR2 FQNNGV. V was pared by 7 bases and J by 7 bases, with 16 bases between. This CDR3 spans 13 amino acids. The CDR3: CASNLATGVEAFF. The CDR3 coding sequence is TGTGCCAGCAACCTAGCGACAGGCGTTGAAGCTTTCTTT.